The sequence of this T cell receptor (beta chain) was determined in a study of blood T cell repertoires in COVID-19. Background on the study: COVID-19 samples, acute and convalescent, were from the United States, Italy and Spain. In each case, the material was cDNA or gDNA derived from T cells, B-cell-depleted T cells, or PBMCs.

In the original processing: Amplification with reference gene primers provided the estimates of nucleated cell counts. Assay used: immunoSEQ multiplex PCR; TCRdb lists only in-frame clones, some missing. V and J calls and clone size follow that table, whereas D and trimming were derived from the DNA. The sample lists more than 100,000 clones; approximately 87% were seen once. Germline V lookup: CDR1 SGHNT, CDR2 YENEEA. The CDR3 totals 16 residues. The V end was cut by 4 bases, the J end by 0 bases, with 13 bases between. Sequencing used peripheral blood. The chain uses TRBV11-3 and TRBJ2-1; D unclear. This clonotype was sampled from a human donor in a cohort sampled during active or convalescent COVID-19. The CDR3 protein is CASSSSYLSSYNEQFF. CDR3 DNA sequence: TGTGCCAGCAGCTCTTCATACCTGAGCTCCTACAATGAGCAGTTCTTC.